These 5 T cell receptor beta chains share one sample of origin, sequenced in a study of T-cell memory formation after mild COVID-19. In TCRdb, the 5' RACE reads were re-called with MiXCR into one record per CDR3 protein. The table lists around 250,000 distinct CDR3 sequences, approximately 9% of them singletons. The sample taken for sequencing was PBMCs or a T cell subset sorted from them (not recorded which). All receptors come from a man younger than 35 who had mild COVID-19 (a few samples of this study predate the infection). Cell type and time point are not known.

The CDR3 reads CASIFRDRVHYGYTF. The CDR3 region has the DNA TGTGCCAGCATCTTCCGGGACCGAGTACACTATGGCTACACCTTC. V usage is TRBV5-8 and J usage is TRBJ1-2; possibly TRBD1 for D (5 bases). The CDR3 spans 15 residues. The ends were cut back, 6 bases at V and 3 bases at J, with 18 bases in the middle. Germline V CDR1 and CDR2: SGHTS, YDEGEE.

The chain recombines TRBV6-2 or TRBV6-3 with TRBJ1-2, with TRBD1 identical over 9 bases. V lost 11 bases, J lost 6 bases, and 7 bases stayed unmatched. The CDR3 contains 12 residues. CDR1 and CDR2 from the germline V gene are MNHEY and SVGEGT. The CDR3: CAAWTGVNGYTF. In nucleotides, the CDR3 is TGTGCCGCATGGACAGGGGTGAATGGCTACACCTTC.

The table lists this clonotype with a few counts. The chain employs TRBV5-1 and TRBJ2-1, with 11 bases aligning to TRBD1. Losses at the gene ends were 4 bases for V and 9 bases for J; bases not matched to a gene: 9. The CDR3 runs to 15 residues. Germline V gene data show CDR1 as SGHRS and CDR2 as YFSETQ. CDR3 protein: CASSNGQGAPGEQFF. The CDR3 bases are TGCGCCAGCAGCAACGGACAGGGGGCGCCGGGTGAGCAGTTCTTC.

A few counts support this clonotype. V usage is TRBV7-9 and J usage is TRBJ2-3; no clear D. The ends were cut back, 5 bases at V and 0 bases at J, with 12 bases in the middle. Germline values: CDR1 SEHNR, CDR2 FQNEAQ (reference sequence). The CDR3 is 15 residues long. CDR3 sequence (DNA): TGTGCCAGCAGCCTTCAGAGTCCTAGCACAGATACGCAGTATTTT. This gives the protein CASSLQSPSTDTQYF.

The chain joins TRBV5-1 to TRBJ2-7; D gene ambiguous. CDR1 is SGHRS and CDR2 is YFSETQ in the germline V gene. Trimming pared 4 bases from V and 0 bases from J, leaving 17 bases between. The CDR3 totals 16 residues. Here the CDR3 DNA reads TGCGCCAGCAGCAGTAGAGACCGAAGGTGCTCCTACGAGCAGTACGTC. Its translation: CASSSRDRRCSYEQYV.